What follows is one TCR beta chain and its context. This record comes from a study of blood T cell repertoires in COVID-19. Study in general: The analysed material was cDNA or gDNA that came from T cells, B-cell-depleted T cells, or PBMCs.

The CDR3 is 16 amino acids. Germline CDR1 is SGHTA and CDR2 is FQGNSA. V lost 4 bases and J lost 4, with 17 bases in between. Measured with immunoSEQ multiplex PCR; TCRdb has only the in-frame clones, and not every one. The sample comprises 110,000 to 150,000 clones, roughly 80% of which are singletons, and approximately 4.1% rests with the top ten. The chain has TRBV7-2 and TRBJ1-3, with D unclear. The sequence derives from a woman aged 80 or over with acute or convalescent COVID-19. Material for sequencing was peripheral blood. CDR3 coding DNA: TGTGCCAGCAGCTCCCTTTCGGGTACCGGGGGAAACACCATATATTTT. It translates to CASSSLSGTGGNTIYF.